This TCR beta chain comes out of a study of breast tumors, draining lymph nodes, adjacent tissues. Study results and limitations: Compared with basal-like, luminal-like tumors shared significantly more repertoire with nontumor tissue. The data were judged consistent with most tumor T cells coming from lymph node and expanding in tumor.

Concerning this clonotype itself: Its antigen is as yet unknown. A clone one base away is much larger, so this may be a read error.

Samples came from axillary lymph nodes draining the breast cancer. This CDR3 comprises 15 residues. The germline gives CDR1 LNHDA, CDR2 SQIVND (reference sequence). TCRdb re-derived calls from the multiplex PCR reads in MiXCR, one entry per CDR3 protein. Of some 130,000 distinct CDR3 sequences listed, around 20% are singletons. Sequenced: axillary lymph node tissue. The source is a female donor with breast cancer. Some clones in this sample may be carry-over from other donors' samples. The chain combines TRBV19 with TRBJ1-5; unclear D gene. As DNA, the CDR3 is TGTGCCTGTAGCCGTAGCGCGGCTAGCAATCAGCCCCAGCATTTT. As protein: CACSRSAASNQPQHF.